This TCR beta chain was sequenced for a study of blood T cell repertoires in COVID-19. About the research overall: The cDNA or gDNA used as material had been derived from T cells, B-cell-depleted T cells, or PBMCs.

Original processing methods: Estimates of nucleated cell counts were drawn from the amplification of reference gene primers. Sequencing was performed with immunoSEQ multiplex PCR; in TCRdb, only in-frame clones are kept and a portion is missing. Clone size and the V and J calls come from that table; the DNA yielded D and trimming. The sample records fewer than 150,000 clones, around nine tenths being singletons. The source is a middle-aged woman with acute or convalescent COVID-19. The sequenced sample was peripheral blood.

The DNA for the CDR3 is TGTGCCAGCCGAAGGACAGGGTCGAGCACTGAAGCTTTCTTT. The encoded protein is CASRRTGSSTEAFF. The V and J genes are TRBV6-5 and TRBJ1-1; 8 bases are a match to TRBD1. The CDR3 has 14 residues. V shed 8 bases, J shed 4 bases, and the junction held 9 bases outside the gene matches. From germline, CDR1 is MNHEY and CDR2 SVGAGI.